This TCR beta chain stems from a study of beta chain features in type 1 diabetes. Unmatched junction bases numbered 2, after V lost 4 bases and J lost 6 bases. The germline V gene has CDR1 SQVTM and CDR2 ANQGSEA. The CDR3 length is 12 residues. Notes on this clone: Its antigen is unidentified.

Overall study findings and caveats: Within each of all four CD4+ subsets, Type 1 diabetes patients had TCRB CDR3s that were moderately but significantly shorter.

What was sequenced were expressed TCRB transcripts, since all of the isolated RNA had been reverse transcribed. Only in-frame clones appear in the TCRdb table, and some are missing; sequencing was by immunoSEQ multiplex PCR. This table has 250,000 or so clones, roughly 22% appearing once. This chain links TRBV29-1 with TRBJ1-2; 10 positions match TRBD1. This TCR derives from a woman in her 40s with type 1 diabetes. Sequencing was done on a sample of naive CD4+ T cells from blood. In nucleotides, the CDR3 is TGCAGCGTTGGGGGGACAGGGGATGGCTACACCTTC. It encodes CSVGGTGDGYTF.